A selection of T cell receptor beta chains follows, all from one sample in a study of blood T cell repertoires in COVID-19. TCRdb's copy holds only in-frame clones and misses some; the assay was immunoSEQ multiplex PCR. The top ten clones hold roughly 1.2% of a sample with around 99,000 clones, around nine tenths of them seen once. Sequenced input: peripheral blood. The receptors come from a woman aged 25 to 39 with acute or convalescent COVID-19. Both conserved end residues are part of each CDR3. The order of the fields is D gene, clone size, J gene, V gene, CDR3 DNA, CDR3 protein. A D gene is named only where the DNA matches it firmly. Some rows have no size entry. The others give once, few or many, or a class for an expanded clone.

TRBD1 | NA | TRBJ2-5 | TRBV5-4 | TGTGCCAGCAGTGCCCAGGGGGCCCGAGAGACCCAGTACTTC | CASSAQGARETQYF
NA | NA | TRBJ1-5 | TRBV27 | TGTGCCAGCACCCCCTGGTCGGGGGGCGATCAGCCCCAGCATTTT | CASTPWSGGDQPQHF
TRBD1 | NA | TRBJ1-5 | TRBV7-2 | TGTGCCAGCAGCTTAATGGGGACAGTCGGCAATCAGCCCCAGCATTTT | CASSLMGTVGNQPQHF
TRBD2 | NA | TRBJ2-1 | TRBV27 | TGTGCCAGCAGCATGGGGGGACTAGCAGGTGAGCAGTTCTTC | CASSMGGLAGEQFF
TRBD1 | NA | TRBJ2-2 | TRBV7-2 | TGTGCCAGCAGCCTAACAGGGGGCATAGTCACCGGGGAGCTGTTTTTT | CASSLTGGIVTGELFF
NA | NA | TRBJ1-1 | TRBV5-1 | TGCGCCAGCAGACCTACGGGGGGGAACACTGAAGCTTTCTTT | CASRPTGGNTEAFF
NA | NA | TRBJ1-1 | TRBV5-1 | TGCGCCAGCAGCTTGGAAGCGGCAGCCCGAGCTTTCTTT | CASSLEAAARAFF
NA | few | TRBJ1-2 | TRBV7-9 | TGTGCCAGCAGCTTATGGGGGGAAGGCTATGGCTACACCTTC | CASSLWGEGYGYTF
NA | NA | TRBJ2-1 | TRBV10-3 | TGTGCCATCTTGCGGGATTACAATGAGCAGTTCTTC | CAILRDYNEQFF
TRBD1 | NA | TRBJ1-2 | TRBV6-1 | TGTGCCAGCAGTGAAACCGGACAGGGTATCTATGGCTACACCTTC | CASSETGQGIYGYTF
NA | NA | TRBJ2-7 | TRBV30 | TGTGCCTGGAGTGAGGCGGGATATCAGCACGAGCAGTACTTC | CAWSEAGYQHEQYF